This TCR beta chain derives from a study of blood T cell repertoires in COVID-19. Profiling relied on immunoSEQ multiplex PCR, and the TCRdb table lists in-frame clones only, not all of them. There are under 400,000 clones in the sample; around 90% occur only once, and 6.5% lies in the top ten. The CDR3 spans 15 residues. The V end lost 1 base, the J end lost 5 bases, and 12 bases lay between the germline ends. Germline CDR1 reads MGHRA; CDR2 reads YSYEKL. Sequencing used peripheral blood. The source of this sequence is a young man with active or convalescent COVID-19. The rearrangement uses TRBV4-1 and TRBJ1-5, with D possibly being TRBD1 (5 bases). CDR3: CASSQGRQWDQPQHF. The CDR3 coding sequence is TGCGCCAGCAGCCAAGGAAGACAGTGGGATCAGCCCCAGCATTTT.